The T cell receptor beta chain under discussion was sequenced for a study of blood T cell repertoires in COVID-19. Sequenced by immunoSEQ multiplex PCR; TCRdb stores in-frame clones only, minus some. The table records about 140,000 clones, approximately 86% of them present only once. The specimen sequenced was peripheral blood. This receptor was obtained from a human donor in a cohort sampled during active COVID-19.

Here the CDR3 reads CASSTRTLSSYNEQFF. As DNA, the CDR3 is TGTGCCAGTAGTACCCGGACACTCTCATCCTACAATGAGCAGTTCTTC. This chain uses TRBV19 with TRBJ2-1; D is perhaps TRBD1 (5 bases). The CDR3 length is 16 residues. V shed 4 bases and J shed 1 base, with 14 bases lying between them. Germline CDR1 LNHDA, CDR2 SQIVND (reference sequence).